This T cell receptor beta chain originates from a study of T cells in Graves' hyperthyroidism and ophthalmopathy. Study as a whole: At initial diagnosis, before any treatment had begun, peripheral blood was obtained.

TCR beta CDR3 sequences were amplified from RNA transcripts. The HTBI primer set drove a first-round RT-PCR of the TCR CDR3. TCRdb ran MiXCR on the multiplex PCR reads and lists one entry per CDR3 protein. The sample carries fewer than 400,000 distinct CDR3 sequences, over 13% recorded once. Germline loops: CDR1 DFQATT, CDR2 SNEGSKA (reference sequence). This CDR3 is 13 amino acids long. Trimming took 5 bases from V and 6 from J, leaving 14 bases between them. This clonotype was counted at least ten times. This clonotype originated in a man aged 45 to 65 with Graves' ophthalmopathy. The specimen sequenced was blood. This chain uses TRBV20-1 with TRBJ2-1; TRBD1 might be the D (5 bases). CDR3 DNA: TGCAGTGCTCGCGTCAGGGTCCGCAATGAGCAGTTCTTC. As protein: CSARVRVRNEQFF.